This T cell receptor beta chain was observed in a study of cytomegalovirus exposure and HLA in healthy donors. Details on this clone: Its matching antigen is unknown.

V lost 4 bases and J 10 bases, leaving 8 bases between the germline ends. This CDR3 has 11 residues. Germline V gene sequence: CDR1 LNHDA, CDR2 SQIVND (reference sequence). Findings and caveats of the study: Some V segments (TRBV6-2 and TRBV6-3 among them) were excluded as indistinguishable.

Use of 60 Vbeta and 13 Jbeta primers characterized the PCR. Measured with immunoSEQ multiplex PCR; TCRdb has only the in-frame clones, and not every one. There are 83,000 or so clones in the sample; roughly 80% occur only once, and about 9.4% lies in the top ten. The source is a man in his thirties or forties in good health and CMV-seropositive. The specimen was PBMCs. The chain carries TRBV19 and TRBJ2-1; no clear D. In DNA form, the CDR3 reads TGTGCCAGTAGTAGCCAGCGAGAGCAGTTCTTC. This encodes CASSSQREQFF.